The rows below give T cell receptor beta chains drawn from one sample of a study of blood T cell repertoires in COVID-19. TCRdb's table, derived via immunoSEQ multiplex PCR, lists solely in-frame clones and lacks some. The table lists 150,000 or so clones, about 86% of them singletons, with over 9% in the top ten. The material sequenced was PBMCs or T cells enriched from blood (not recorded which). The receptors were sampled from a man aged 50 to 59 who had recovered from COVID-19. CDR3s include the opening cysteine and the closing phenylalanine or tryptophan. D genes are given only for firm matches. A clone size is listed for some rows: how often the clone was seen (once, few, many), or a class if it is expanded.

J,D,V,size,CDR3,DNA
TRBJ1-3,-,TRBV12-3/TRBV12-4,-,CASSLSENTIYF,TGTGCCAGCAGTTTATCAGAAAACACCATATATTTT
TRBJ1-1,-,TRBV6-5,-,CASSFSVGSTEAFF,TGTGCCAGCAGTTTTTCAGTGGGGAGCACTGAAGCTTTCTTT
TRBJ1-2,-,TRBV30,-,CAWSVSGVPNYGYTF,TGTGCCTGGAGTGTATCGGGAGTACCTAACTATGGCTACACCTTC
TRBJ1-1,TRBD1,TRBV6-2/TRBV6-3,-,CASSYITGTGNTEAFF,TGTGCCAGCAGTTACATTACCGGGACAGGGAACACTGAAGCTTTCTTT
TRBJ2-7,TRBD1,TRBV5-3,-,CARSLRTGGHSTSYEQYF,TGTGCCAGAAGCCTGAGAACAGGGGGCCACTCCACTTCCTACGAGCAGTACTTC
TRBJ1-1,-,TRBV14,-,CASGHGANTEAFF,TGTGCCAGCGGTCATGGGGCGAACACTGAAGCTTTCTTT
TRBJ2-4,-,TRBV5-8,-,CASSLVLVGGAKNIQYF,TGTGCCAGCAGCTTGGTTCTGGTGGGGGGAGCCAAAAACATTCAGTACTTC
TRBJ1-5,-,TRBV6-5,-,CASRPQGAIGQPQHF,TGTGCCAGCAGACCACAGGGAGCGATCGGGCAGCCCCAGCATTTT
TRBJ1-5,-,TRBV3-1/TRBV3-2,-,CASSQGAGANSNQPQHF,TGTGCCAGCAGCCAAGGGGCGGGGGCGAATAGCAATCAGCCCCAGCATTTT
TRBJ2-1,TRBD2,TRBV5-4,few,CASSPSAGGRYNEQFF,TGTGCCAGCAGCCCTTCCGCGGGGGGTCGCTACAATGAGCAGTTCTTC
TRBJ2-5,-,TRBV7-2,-,CASSLGGLETQYF,TGTGCCAGCAGCTTAGGAGGGTTAGAGACCCAGTACTTC
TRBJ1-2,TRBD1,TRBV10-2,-,CASSETGQGGLGYTF,TGCGCCAGCAGTGAGACGGGACAGGGGGGGCTTGGCTACACCTTC
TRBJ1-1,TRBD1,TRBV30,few,CAWAGQGDTEAFF,TGTGCCTGGGCGGGGCAGGGGGACACTGAAGCTTTCTTT
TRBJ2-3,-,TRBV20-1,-,CSASEYGDTQYF,TGCAGTGCCAGTGAGTACGGGGATACGCAGTATTTT
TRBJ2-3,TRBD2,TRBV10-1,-,CASGGGDTQYF,TGCGCCAGCGGCGGGGGTGATACGCAGTATTTT
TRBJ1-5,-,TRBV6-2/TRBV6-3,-,CASSYTGSHQPQHF,TGTGCCAGCAGTTACACAGGGTCGCATCAGCCCCAGCATTTT
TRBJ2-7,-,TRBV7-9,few,CASSLGAGPREQYF,TGTGCCAGCAGCTTAGGAGCAGGGCCTCGCGAGCAGTACTTC
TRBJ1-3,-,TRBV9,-,CASSVDSYSGNTIYF,TGTGCCAGCAGCGTGGACAGTTACTCTGGAAACACCATATATTTT
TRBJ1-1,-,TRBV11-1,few,CASSLRLGRTEAFF,TGTGCCAGCAGCTTAAGGCTGGGGCGTACTGAAGCTTTCTTT
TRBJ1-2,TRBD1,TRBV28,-,CASSYTDRAGYTF,TGTGCCAGCAGTTATACCGACAGGGCTGGCTACACCTTC
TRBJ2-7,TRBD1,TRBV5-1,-,CASSLAWDRGPYEQYF,TGCGCCAGCAGCTTGGCCTGGGACAGGGGGCCCTACGAGCAGTACTTC
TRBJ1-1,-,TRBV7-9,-,CASSYDGSEAFF,TGTGCCAGCAGCTATGACGGGAGTGAAGCTTTCTTT
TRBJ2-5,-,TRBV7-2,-,CASSPRSGKETQYF,TGTGCCAGCAGCCCTCGAAGCGGAAAAGAGACCCAGTACTTC
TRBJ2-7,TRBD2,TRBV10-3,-,CAISERTSSYEQYF,TGTGCCATCAGTGAGCGGACTAGCTCCTACGAGCAGTACTTC
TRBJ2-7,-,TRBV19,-,CASSYSNEQYF,TGTGCCAGTAGTTACAGTAACGAGCAGTACTTC
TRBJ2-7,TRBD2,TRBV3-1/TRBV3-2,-,CASSPHTGTSAYEQYF,TGTGCCAGCAGCCCACACACCGGGACTAGCGCCTACGAGCAGTACTTC
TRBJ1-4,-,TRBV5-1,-,CASSGGATNEKLFF,TGCGCCAGCAGTGGAGGGGCAACTAATGAAAAACTGTTTTTT
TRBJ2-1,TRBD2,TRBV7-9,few,CASSLGLAGSGNEQFF,TGTGCCAGCAGCTTAGGACTAGCGGGGTCTGGCAATGAGCAGTTCTTC
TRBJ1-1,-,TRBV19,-,CASSIDPGSGEAFF,TGTGCCAGTAGTATAGATCCCGGCAGCGGTGAAGCTTTCTTT
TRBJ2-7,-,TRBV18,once,CASSGDRVYEQYF,TGTGCCAGCTCGGGCGACAGAGTCTACGAGCAGTACTTC
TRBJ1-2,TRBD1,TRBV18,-,CASSSPGGSNYGYTF,TGTGCCAGCTCATCCCCAGGGGGCTCTAACTATGGCTACACCTTC
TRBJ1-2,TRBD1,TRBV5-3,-,CARSWGQGQGNYGYTF,TGTGCCAGAAGCTGGGGACAGGGCCAAGGAAACTATGGCTACACCTTC
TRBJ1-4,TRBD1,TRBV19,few,CASSIRGEKLFF,TGTGCCAGTAGTATCAGGGGGGAAAAACTGTTTTTT
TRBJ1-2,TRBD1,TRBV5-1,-,CASSNQTGGASGYTF,TGCGCCAGCAGCAATCAAACAGGGGGCGCGAGTGGCTACACCTTC
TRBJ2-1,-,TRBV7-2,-,CASSLLLLSSYNEQFF,TGTGCCAGCAGCTTGTTACTTTTAAGCTCCTACAATGAGCAGTTCTTC
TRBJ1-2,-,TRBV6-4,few,CASSADTRGDYGYTF,TGTGCCAGCAGTGCGGACACCCGGGGGGACTATGGCTACACCTTC
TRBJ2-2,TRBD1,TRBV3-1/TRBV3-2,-,CASSQWDRETGELFF,TGTGCCAGCAGCCAGTGGGACAGAGAAACCGGGGAGCTGTTTTTT
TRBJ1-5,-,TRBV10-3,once,CATTGDSNQPQHF,TGTGCCACCACTGGAGATAGCAATCAGCCCCAGCATTTT
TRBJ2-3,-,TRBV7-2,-,CASSLGGVRDTQYF,TGTGCCAGCAGCTTGGGGGGAGTTAGAGATACGCAGTATTTT
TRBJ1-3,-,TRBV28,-,CASSSTGVSGNTIYF,TGTGCCAGCAGTTCGACAGGCGTCTCTGGAAACACCATATATTTT
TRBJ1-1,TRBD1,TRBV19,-,CASSILETGAEAFF,TGTGCCAGTAGTATTCTGGAGACAGGGGCTGAAGCTTTCTTT
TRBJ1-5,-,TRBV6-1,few,CASSDQSFGNQPQHF,TGTGCCAGCAGTGATCAGTCCTTTGGCAATCAGCCCCAGCATTTT
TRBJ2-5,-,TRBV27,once,CASSLRARAEETQYF,TGTGCCAGCAGTTTAAGAGCCAGGGCCGAAGAGACCCAGTACTTC
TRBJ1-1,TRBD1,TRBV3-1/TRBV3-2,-,CASSRDRGRGTEAFF,TGTGCCAGCAGCCGAGACAGGGGTCGAGGCACTGAAGCTTTCTTT
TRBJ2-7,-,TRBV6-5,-,CASSSRVFEQYF,TGTGCCAGCAGTTCCAGGGTGTTCGAGCAGTACTTC
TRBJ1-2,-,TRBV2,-,CASSVRPYGYTF,TGTGCCAGCAGTGTCAGGCCTTATGGCTACACCTTC
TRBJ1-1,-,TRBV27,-,CASSFRGVSTEAFF,TGTGCCAGCAGTTTTCGGGGAGTAAGCACTGAAGCTTTCTTT
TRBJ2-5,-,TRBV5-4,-,CASSLSGVETQYF,TGTGCCAGCAGCTTGTCAGGGGTTGAGACCCAGTACTTC
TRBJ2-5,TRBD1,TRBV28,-,CASSSRGHFQETQYF,TGTGCCAGCAGTTCCAGGGGGCACTTCCAAGAGACCCAGTACTTC
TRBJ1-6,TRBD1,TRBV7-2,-,CASSYDRGRDTLHF,TGTGCCAGCAGCTACGACAGGGGGCGGGACACCCTCCACTTT
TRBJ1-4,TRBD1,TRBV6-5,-,CASSSASGTGREKLFF,TGTGCCAGCAGTTCCGCCTCCGGGACAGGGCGAGAAAAACTGTTTTTT
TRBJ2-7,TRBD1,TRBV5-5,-,CASSYSGTVSYEQYF,TGTGCCAGCAGCTACTCCGGGACAGTCTCCTACGAGCAGTACTTC